This T cell receptor (beta chain) appears in the sequencing data of a study of blood T cell repertoires in COVID-19. Study context: Acute-phase and convalescent COVID-19 samples originated in the United States, Italy and Spain.

The CDR3 totals 14 residues. V was clipped by 6 bases and J by 7 bases, with 16 bases between them. CDR1 and CDR2 (germline): SNHLY, FYNNEI. In the authors' methods: Reference gene primers were amplified, and this amplification served to estimate nucleated cell counts. Clones were sequenced by immunoSEQ multiplex PCR, and TCRdb holds only the in-frame ones, with some missing. V and J calls and clone size are given by that table; D and trimming were obtained from the DNA. Of about 430,000 clones detected, 75% to 90% appear once; the ten largest clones hold 1.1%. Everyone who took part was roughly 18 to 100 years old, and they came from about 23 US areas.

The rearrangement joins TRBV2 to TRBJ1-5; D might be TRBD1 (5 bases). Specimen: PBMCs or T cells enriched from blood (not recorded which). This clonotype was obtained from a man in his thirties or forties who had recovered from COVID-19. This CDR3 is CASRAWGVSQPQHF. In DNA, the CDR3 is TGTGCCAGCAGGGCCTGGGGGGTCTCACAGCCCCAGCATTTT.